This TCR beta chain was documented in a study of CD8 T cells in Susac syndrome. The patients with Susac syndrome were individuals who fulfilled the recently defined diagnostic criteria for disease that was either definite or probable. With random hexamers, about 0.45 to 1 ug RNA was reverse transcribed. TCRdb passed the immunoSEQ multiplex PCR reads through MiXCR, listing each CDR3 protein once. The data show approximately 190,000 distinct CDR3 sequences, approximately 95% seen once. The germline V and J ends were trimmed by 1 base and 0 bases, with 10 bases remaining between them. The CDR3 is made up of 16 amino acids. Germline V gives CDR1 LGHDT, CDR2 YNNKEL (reference sequence).

This receptor was identified in a human donor with Susac syndrome. The sample was CD4+ T cells from PBMCs. This chain connects TRBV3-1 to TRBJ2-1; the D gene is possibly TRBD2 (6 bases). The CDR3 DNA sequence: TGTGCCAGCAGCCAAGTACGGGGGAGCTCCTACAATGAGCAGTTCTTC. As protein: CASSQVRGSSYNEQFF.